The 3 T cell receptor beta chains reported below all come from one sample, sequenced in a study of T cells expressing NK-cell markers. With the 5' RACE reads reprocessed, TCRdb shows one record per CDR3 protein and no DNA. There are 350,000 to 400,000 distinct CDR3 sequences in the sample, with around 11% held by the top ten. Input material: blood T cells: a sorted CD56 or NKG2C T cell subset, CD4+ or CD8+ T cells, or bulk PBMC T cells (not recorded which). These receptors were taken from a woman between 45 and 65 years old in good health.

This chain joins TRBV12-3 or TRBV12-4 and TRBJ2-5. CDR3 length: 13 residues. CDR3 residues: CASSLAGLETQYF.

The chain recombines TRBV3-1 with TRBJ2-3; the TCRdb call, TRBD2, lacks DNA for checking. This CDR3 spans 16 amino acids. The germline CDR1 and CDR2 sequences are LGHDT and YNNKEL (reference sequence). This CDR3 is CASSQLLAGNTDTQYF.

This rearrangement joins TRBV6-5 to TRBJ2-2; TCRdb's D gene call, TRBD1, goes unchecked for lack of DNA. The CDR3 runs 14 residues. Looked up from germline, CDR1 is MNHEY and CDR2 is SVGAGI. This chain's CDR3 is CASRDRGYAGELFF.